These 31 T cell receptor beta chains share one sample of origin, sequenced in a study of blood T cell repertoires in COVID-19. The method was immunoSEQ multiplex PCR; TCRdb's version includes in-frame clones alone and lacks a portion of them. The table shows fewer than 350,000 clones, with more than 80% occurring only once. Sequenced material: peripheral blood. Receptors were obtained from a woman aged 25 to 39 with COVID-19, enrolled during active disease.

This clone was seen just once. The chain has TRBV4-1 and TRBJ2-5; 9 nucleotides match TRBD2. V trimming: 11 bases; J trimming: 1 base; junction bases outside the gene matches: 2. Looked up from germline, CDR1 is MGHRA and CDR2 is YSYEKL. The CDR3 sequence is 12 residues long. CDR3 in DNA: TGCGCCTCTAGCGGGACCCAAGAGACCCAGTACTTC. It codes for CASSGTQETQYF.

This clone has only one observation. The rearrangement uses TRBV28 and TRBJ2-4; 8 bases are shared with TRBD2. In germline, CDR1 is MDHEN, CDR2 SYDVKM. Unmatched junction bases numbered 3, after V lost 2 bases and J lost 0 bases. This CDR3 contains 16 residues. CDR3 protein: CASSLSTSGAKNIQYF. The DNA for the CDR3 is TGTGCCAGCAGTTTAAGTACTAGCGGAGCCAAAAACATTCAGTACTTC.

This chain connects TRBV5-1 to TRBJ2-7, with TRBD2 matching 8 bases. Germline lookup yields CDR1 SGHRS and CDR2 YFSETQ. Germline trimming cut 3 bases from V and 2 bases from J; bases unmatched to any gene: 4. CDR3 size: 14 residues. In DNA, the CDR3 is TGCGCCAGCAGCTGGACTAGCCAGACCTACGAGCAGTACTTC. Encoded protein: CASSWTSQTYEQYF.

V is TRBV5-1 and J is TRBJ2-7, with D unresolved. Germline CDR1 SGHRS, CDR2 YFSETQ. The CDR3 is 14 residues long. Trimming removed 4 bases from V and 3 bases from J, with 14 bases in between. The CDR3 region is CASSVSTPDYEQYF. In DNA form, the CDR3 reads TGCGCCAGCAGCGTATCGACACCCGACTACGAGCAGTACTTC.

This chain joins TRBV10-3 and TRBJ1-5, with 8 bases matching TRBD1. V lost 8 bases and J lost 4; bases outside the gene matches: 13. The V gene's germline CDR1 is ENHRY and CDR2 SYGVKD. The CDR3 consists of 16 residues. This CDR3 is CAIGQGSTSRNQPQHF. The CDR3 region has the DNA TGTGCCATCGGACAGGGCTCGACATCTCGTAATCAGCCCCAGCATTTT.

This clone showed up just once. The gene calls are TRBV6-6 and TRBJ2-7; 7 bases agree with TRBD2. The germline CDR1 and CDR2 sequences are MNHNY and SVGAGI (reference sequence). The CDR3 is 15 amino acids. After removal of 7 bases from V and 7 bases from J, the junction contained 16 bases not matched to a gene. The CDR3 loop is CASNLDRDYSSEQYF. CDR3 bases: TGTGCCAGCAACCTCGACCGGGACTACTCCTCGGAGCAGTACTTC.

The chain recombines TRBV29-1 with TRBJ1-2; maybe TRBD1 (6 bases). The CDR3 is 11 amino acids. Per germline, CDR1 SQVTM and CDR2 ANQGSEA. V lost 8 bases to trimming and J lost 4 bases, with 11 bases between them. The CDR3 DNA follows: TGCAGCCTTACAGGGACCTATGGCTACACCTTC. Protein: CSLTGTYGYTF.

The gene calls are TRBV5-1 and TRBJ2-5, with 8 bases fitting TRBD1. Losses at the gene ends were 4 bases for V and 5 bases for J; bases not matched to a gene: 7. CDR3 length: 14 amino acids. Germline CDR1 is SGHRS and CDR2 is YFSETQ. CDR3 DNA: TGCGCCAGCAGCGCAGGGGGCACCCCGGAGACCCAGTACTTC. Protein sequence: CASSAGGTPETQYF.

This chain uses TRBV5-1 with TRBJ2-7; D unclear. With 4 bases removed from V and 6 bases from J, the gap between germline ends came to 14 bases. This CDR3 has 13 residues. Germline V gene data show CDR1 as SGHRS and CDR2 as YFSETQ. CDR3 nucleotides: TGCGCCAGCAGCCCAACCTTTGGGCTCGAGCAGTACTTC. Residues: CASSPTFGLEQYF.

The rearrangement links TRBV11-2 to TRBJ2-3, with TRBD1 identical over 7 bases. CDR1 and CDR2 from the germline V gene are SGHAT and FQNNGV. Trimming took 3 bases from V and 0 from J; bases not matched to a gene: 0. The CDR3 is made up of 14 amino acids. The CDR3 bases are TGTGCCAGCAGCTTGGGACAGAGCACAGATACGCAGTATTTT. It encodes CASSLGQSTDTQYF.

The rearrangement uses TRBV3-1 (or the pseudogene TRBV3-2) and TRBJ2-6, with TRBD2 as a possible D gene (6 bases). The V and J ends lost 5 bases and 1 base respectively, with 12 bases between them. The germline V gene encodes CDR1 LGHDT and CDR2 YNNKEL (reference sequence). The CDR3 loop spans 16 amino acids. The CDR3 loop reads CASSSLGTSGANVLTF. Here the CDR3 DNA reads TGTGCCAGCAGCTCCCTGGGGACTTCTGGGGCCAACGTCCTGACTTTC.

The gene calls are TRBV27 and TRBJ2-1; 8 bases map to TRBD2. The J segment lost 10 bases and the V segment lost 5 bases, leaving 4 bases of the junction unmatched. The CDR3 covers 12 residues. Looked up from germline, CDR1 is MNHEY and CDR2 is SMNVEV (reference sequence). The CDR3: CASSNSGAEQFF. CDR3 nucleotides: TGTGCCAGCAGTAATAGCGGGGCCGAGCAGTTCTTC.

The V and J genes are TRBV6-6 and TRBJ1-3; unclear D gene. The CDR3 totals 15 residues. Germline CDR1 is MNHNY and CDR2 is SVGAGI (reference sequence). Trimming shortened V by 7 bases and J by 0 bases, and 13 bases separated the two germline ends. The chain's CDR3 is CASTLIRSSGNTIYF. The CDR3 nucleotides read TGTGCCAGCACCCTAATTAGGAGCTCTGGAAACACCATATATTTT.

As regards this clone: This CDR3 is also generated by other DNA sequences in the sample. This sequence joins TRBV4-1 and TRBJ2-7; no clear D gene. Trimming took off 2 bases at V and 1 base at J, with 6 bases between the two ends. From germline, CDR1 is MGHRA and CDR2 YSYEKL. This CDR3 spans 13 amino acids. The CDR3 DNA reads as TGCGCCAGCAGCCAAACCGGGTCCTACGAGCAGTACTTC. Translated: CASSQTGSYEQYF.

The V call is TRBV6-6, the J call TRBJ2-7, with a tentative D call TRBD1 (5 bases). Germline values: CDR1 MNHNY, CDR2 SVGAGI (reference sequence). The CDR3 has 15 residues. Trimming removed 5 bases from V and 7 bases from J, with 21 bases in between. The CDR3 DNA reads TGTGCCAGCAGTACTTTTGTTCAGGGCCGGCGGGAGCAGTACTTC. Its protein is CASSTFVQGRREQYF.

This clone was seen just once. The rearrangement uses TRBV15 and TRBJ2-5; 9 bases line up with TRBD1. CDR1 LNHNV and CDR2 YYDKDF come from the germline V gene (reference sequence). The J segment lost 5 bases and the V segment lost 1 base, leaving 5 bases of the junction unmatched. The CDR3 is 15 amino acids. Written as DNA, the CDR3 is TGTGCCACCAGCAGAGGAGGGACAGGGAGGGAGACCCAGTACTTC. Protein: CATSRGGTGRETQYF. The full variable domain, its missing parts supplied by reference TRBV15 and TRBJ2-5, is DAMVIQNPRYQVTQFGKPVTLSCSQTLNHNVMYWYQQKSSQAPKLLFHYYDKDFNNEADTPDNFQSRRPNTSFCFLDIRSPGLGDTAMYLCATSRGGTGRETQYFGPGTRLLVL.

The rearrangement links TRBV2 to TRBJ2-4; TRBD2 might be the D (6 bases). Germline V CDR1 and CDR2: SNHLY, FYNNEI. The CDR3 covers 14 residues. Trimming pared 7 bases from V and 1 base from J, leaving 11 bases between. The CDR3 sequence is CASKVGLAKNIQYF. The CDR3 coding sequence is TGTGCCAGCAAGGTGGGACTCGCCAAAAACATTCAGTACTTC.

The chain employs TRBV7-9 and TRBJ2-2; maybe TRBD1 (6 bases). CDR3 length equals 13 residues. Trimming shortened V by 8 bases and J by 7 bases, and 14 bases separated the two germline ends. Germline V gene sequence: CDR1 SEHNR, CDR2 FQNEAQ (reference sequence). CDR3 nucleotide sequence: TGTGCCAGCCCAGGGGATAGGCTCGGGGAGCTGTTTTTT. Translated: CASPGDRLGELFF.

The genes are TRBV10-3 and TRBJ2-3, with D possibly TRBD1 on 6 matching bases. In germline, CDR1 is ENHRY, CDR2 SYGVKD. The CDR3 runs to 13 residues. V lost 8 bases to trimming and J lost 4 bases, with 13 bases between them. CDR3 DNA sequence: TGTGCCATCGCCCAGGGGTTCGCAGATACGCAGTATTTT. Its protein is CAIAQGFADTQYF.

V usage is TRBV4-3 and J usage is TRBJ2-3; the match to TRBD2 covers 12 bases. The CDR3 is 17 residues long. Germline CDR1 and CDR2: LGHNA and YSLEER. J lost 3 bases, V lost 3 bases, and 7 bases had no gene match. This CDR3 reads CASSHPIGLAGTDTQYF. The CDR3 nucleotides read TGCGCCAGCAGCCACCCAATAGGACTAGCGGGAACAGATACGCAGTATTTT.

For the CDR3, the DNA is TGCAGTGCTAGTATCTCGAACAGGGCCGGTCAGCCCCAGCATTTT. This codes for CSASISNRAGQPQHF. The chain has TRBV20-1 and TRBJ1-5; TRBD1 is a possible D gene (6 bases). Germline CDR1 and CDR2: DFQATT and SNEGSKA (reference sequence). The CDR3 has 15 residues. Trimming took 3 bases from V and 6 from J, leaving 18 bases between them.

The V gene is TRBV6-1, the J gene TRBJ1-2, with 9 nucleotides matching TRBD1. The germline gives CDR1 MNHNS, CDR2 SASEGT. Trimming took 4 bases from V and 4 from J; bases not matched to a gene: 10. This CDR3 is 16 amino acids long. The CDR3 loop reads CASSAGTGNPGYGYTF. The CDR3 DNA reads TGTGCCAGCAGTGCCGGGACAGGGAACCCTGGCTATGGCTACACCTTC.

The chain couples TRBV20-1 to TRBJ1-5; tentatively, D is TRBD1 (5 bases). Trimming removed 3 bases from V and 5 bases from J, with 11 bases in between. This CDR3 region has 13 residues. Germline assignment: CDR1 DFQATT and CDR2 SNEGSKA (reference sequence). CDR3 region: CSASLGADQPQHF. Here the CDR3 DNA reads TGCAGTGCTAGTCTAGGGGCCGATCAGCCCCAGCATTTT.

The J gene is TRBJ2-1, the V gene TRBV5-1; 9 bases are shared with TRBD2. Trimming took 3 bases from V and 7 from J; bases not matched to a gene: 5. CDR1 is SGHRS, CDR2 YFSETQ, per germline. This CDR3 has 14 residues. The DNA of the CDR3 is TGCGCCAGCAGCTCTAGCGGGATCGTAAATGAGCAGTTCTTC. Translation: CASSSSGIVNEQFF.

This chain joins TRBV5-1 and TRBJ2-7; no firm D call. Trimming cost V 0 bases and J 1 base, with 11 bases left between them. The CDR3 extends over 15 amino acids. Germline V gives CDR1 SGHRS, CDR2 YFSETQ. The CDR3 loop is CASSLETALSYEQYF. The CDR3 bases are TGCGCCAGCAGCTTGGAAACAGCCCTTTCCTACGAGCAGTACTTC.

The chain employs TRBV27 and TRBJ1-5; 10 bases align to TRBD1. The CDR3 runs to 15 residues. The germline V gene encodes CDR1 MNHEY and CDR2 SMNVEV (reference sequence). V lost 8 bases to trimming and J lost 2 bases; unmatched junction nucleotides: 6. The CDR3 DNA reads as TGTGCCAGCTCCCGCGGGACAGGGGGCAATCAGCCCCAGCATTTT. Translation gives CASSRGTGGNQPQHF.

The chain is built from TRBV3-1 (or the pseudogene TRBV3-2) and TRBJ1-4; a weak D match, TRBD1 (5 bases). The CDR3 is 15 amino acids. Germline V gene lookup returns CDR1 LGHDT and CDR2 YNNKEL (reference sequence). Trimming took 8 bases from V and 3 from J, leaving 16 bases between them. CDR3 residues: CASGTGGSANEKLFF. The DNA for the CDR3 is TGTGCCAGCGGAACGGGGGGGTCTGCTAATGAAAAACTGTTTTTT.

This clone came up once. The chain couples TRBV23-1 to TRBJ2-1; possibly TRBD2 for D (6 bases). TRBV23-1 is an ORF for which the function is uncertain. Trimming removed 1 base from V and 0 bases from J, with 16 bases in between. This CDR3 contains 18 residues. CDR3 coding DNA: TGCGCCAGCAGTCAATGTCTCGCTAGCGTCGACTCCTACAATGAGCAGTTCTTC. This codes for CASSQCLASVDSYNEQFF.

A few counts support this clone. The chain is built from TRBV7-8 and TRBJ1-5; 10 bases are a match to TRBD1. The V segment lost 3 bases and the J segment 3 bases; nucleotides outside the gene matches: 8. Germline lookup yields CDR1 SGHVS and CDR2 FQNEAQ. There are 17 residues in the CDR3. The DNA of the CDR3 is TGTGCCAGCAGCTTTAGAGCAGGGACAGGGGACAATCAGCCCCAGCATTTT. Amino acids: CASSFRAGTGDNQPQHF.

The CDR3 nucleotides read TGTGCCATCAGGCCTGACAGGGGATCAGTGGGGACCCAGTACTTC. Translated: CAIRPDRGSVGTQYF. The rearrangement links TRBV10-3 to TRBJ2-5; 8 bases line up with TRBD1. CDR3 size: 15 residues. V was pared by 6 bases and J by 7 bases, with 13 bases of the junction left unmatched. Germline-derived CDR1 and CDR2 are ENHRY and SYGVKD.

The V call is TRBV3-1 (or the pseudogene TRBV3-2), the J call TRBJ2-2, with 9 bases aligning to TRBD1. The CDR3 contains 15 residues. After removal of 7 bases from V and 3 bases from J, the junction contained 6 bases not matched to a gene. CDR1 LGHDT and CDR2 YNNKEL come from the germline V gene (reference sequence). In DNA form, the CDR3 reads TGTGCCAGCACCAGGGGGGACAGGGACACCGGGGAGCTGTTTTTT. It translates to CASTRGDRDTGELFF.